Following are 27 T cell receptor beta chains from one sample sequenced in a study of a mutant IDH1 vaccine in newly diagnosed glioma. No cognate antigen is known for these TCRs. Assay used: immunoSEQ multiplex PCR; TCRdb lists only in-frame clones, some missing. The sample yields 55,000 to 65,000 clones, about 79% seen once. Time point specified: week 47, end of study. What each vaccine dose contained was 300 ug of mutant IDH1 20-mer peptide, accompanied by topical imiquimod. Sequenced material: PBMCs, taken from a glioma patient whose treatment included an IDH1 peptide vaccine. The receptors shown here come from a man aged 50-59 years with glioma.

CDR3 amino acids: CSVLTGGVSGANVLTF. In DNA, the CDR3 is TGCAGCGTTCTGACAGGGGGGGTCTCTGGGGCCAACGTCCTGACTTTC. The rearrangement uses TRBV29-1 and TRBJ2-6, with 9 bases fitting TRBD1. V was pared by 5 bases and J by 0 bases, with 5 bases of the junction left unmatched. The CDR3 consists of 16 residues. CDR1 is SQVTM and CDR2 is ANQGSEA in the germline V gene.

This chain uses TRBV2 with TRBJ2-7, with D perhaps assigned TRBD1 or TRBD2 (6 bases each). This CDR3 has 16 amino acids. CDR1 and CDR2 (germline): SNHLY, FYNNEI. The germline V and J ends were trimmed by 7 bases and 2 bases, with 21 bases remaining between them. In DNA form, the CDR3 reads TGTGCCAGCAACCTACAGGCGGGACAAGGAACCTACGAGCAGTACTTC. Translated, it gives CASNLQAGQGTYEQYF.

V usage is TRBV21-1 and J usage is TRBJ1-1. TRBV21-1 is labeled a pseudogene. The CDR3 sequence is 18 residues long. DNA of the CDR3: TGTGCCAGCACCCCCTCCCCTAAACGTACCCTGTGTAACACTGAAGCTTTCTTT. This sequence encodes CASTPSPKRTLCNTEAFF.

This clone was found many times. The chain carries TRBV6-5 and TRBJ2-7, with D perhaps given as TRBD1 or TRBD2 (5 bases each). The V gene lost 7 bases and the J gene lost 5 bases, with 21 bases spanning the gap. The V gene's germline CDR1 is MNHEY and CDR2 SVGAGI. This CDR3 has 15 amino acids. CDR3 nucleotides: TGTGCCAGCACCTCTGACCCCGGGACGAAGGACGAGCAGTACTTC. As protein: CASTSDPGTKDEQYF.

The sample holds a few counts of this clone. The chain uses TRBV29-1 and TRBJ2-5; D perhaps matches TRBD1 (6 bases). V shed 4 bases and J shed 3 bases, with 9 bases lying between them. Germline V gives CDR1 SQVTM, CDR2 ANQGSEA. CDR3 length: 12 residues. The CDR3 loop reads CSVVRTEETQYF. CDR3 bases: TGCAGCGTTGTAAGGACAGAAGAGACCCAGTACTTC.

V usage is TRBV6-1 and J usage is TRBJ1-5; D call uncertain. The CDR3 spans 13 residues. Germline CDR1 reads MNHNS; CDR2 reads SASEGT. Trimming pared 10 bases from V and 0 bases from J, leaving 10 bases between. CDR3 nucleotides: TGTGCCATCGCCCCCTATAGCAATCAGCCCCAGCATTTT. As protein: CAIAPYSNQPQHF.

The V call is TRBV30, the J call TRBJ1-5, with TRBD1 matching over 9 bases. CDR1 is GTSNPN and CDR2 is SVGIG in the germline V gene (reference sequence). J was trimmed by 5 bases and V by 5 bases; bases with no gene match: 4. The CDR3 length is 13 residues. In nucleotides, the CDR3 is TGTGCCTGGGAAACAGGGGGCGATCAGCCCCAGCATTTT. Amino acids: CAWETGGDQPQHF.

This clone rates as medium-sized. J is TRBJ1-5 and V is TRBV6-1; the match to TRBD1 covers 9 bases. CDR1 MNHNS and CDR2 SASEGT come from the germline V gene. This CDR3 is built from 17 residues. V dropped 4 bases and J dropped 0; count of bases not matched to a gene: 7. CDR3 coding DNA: TGTGCCAGCAGTGTGTCCGGGACAGGGTATAGCAATCAGCCCCAGCATTTT. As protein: CASSVSGTGYSNQPQHF.

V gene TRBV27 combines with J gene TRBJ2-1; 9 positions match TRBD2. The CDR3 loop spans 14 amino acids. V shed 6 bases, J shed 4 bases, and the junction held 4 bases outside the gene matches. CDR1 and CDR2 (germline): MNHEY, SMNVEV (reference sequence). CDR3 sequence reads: CASSLTSGYNEQFF. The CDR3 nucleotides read TGTGCCAGCAGCCTTACTAGCGGGTACAATGAGCAGTTCTTC.

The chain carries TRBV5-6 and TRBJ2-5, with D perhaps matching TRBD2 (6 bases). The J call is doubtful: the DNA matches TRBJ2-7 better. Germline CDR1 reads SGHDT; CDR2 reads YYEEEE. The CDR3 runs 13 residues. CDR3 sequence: CASRRRGSYEQYF. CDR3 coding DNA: TGTGCCAGCAGGCGGAGGGGATCCTACGAGCAGTACTTC.

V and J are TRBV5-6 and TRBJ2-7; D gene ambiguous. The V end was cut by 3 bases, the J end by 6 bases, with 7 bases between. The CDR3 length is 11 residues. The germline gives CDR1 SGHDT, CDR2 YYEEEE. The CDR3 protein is CASSSNSEQYF. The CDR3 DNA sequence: TGTGCCAGCAGCTCCAATAGCGAGCAGTACTTC. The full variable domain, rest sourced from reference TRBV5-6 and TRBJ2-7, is DAGVTQSPTHLIKTRGQQVTLRCSPKSGHDTVSWYQQALGQGPQFIFQYYEEEERQRGNFPDRFSGHQFPNYSSELNVNALLLGDSALYLCASSSNSEQYFGPGTRLTVT.

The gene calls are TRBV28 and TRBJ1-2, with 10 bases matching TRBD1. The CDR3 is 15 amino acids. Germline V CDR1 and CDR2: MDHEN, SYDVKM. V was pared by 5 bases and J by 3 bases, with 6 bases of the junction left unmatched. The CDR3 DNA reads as TGTGCCAGCAGTCGACAGGGGGCTCGGCACTATGGCTACACCTTC. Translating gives CASSRQGARHYGYTF.

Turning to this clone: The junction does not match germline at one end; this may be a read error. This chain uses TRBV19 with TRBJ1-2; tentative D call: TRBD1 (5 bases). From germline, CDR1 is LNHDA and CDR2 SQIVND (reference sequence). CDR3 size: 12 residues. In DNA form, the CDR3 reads TGTGCCAGTAGTATAGAGACGACAGCTCCTAGCTTC. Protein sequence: CASSIETTAPSF. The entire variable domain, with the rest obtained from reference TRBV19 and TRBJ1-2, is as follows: DGGITQSPKYLFRKEGQNVTLSCEQNLNHDAMYWYRQDPGQGLRLIYYSQIVNDFQKGDIAEGYSVSREKKESFPLTVTSAQKNPTAFYLCASSIETTAPSFGSGTRLTVV.

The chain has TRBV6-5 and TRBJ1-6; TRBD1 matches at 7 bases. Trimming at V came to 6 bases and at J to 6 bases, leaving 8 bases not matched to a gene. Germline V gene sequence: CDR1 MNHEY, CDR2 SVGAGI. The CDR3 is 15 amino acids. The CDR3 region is CASRFDRDRNSPLHF. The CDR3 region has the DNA TGTGCCAGCAGATTCGACAGGGACCGTAATTCACCCCTCCACTTT.

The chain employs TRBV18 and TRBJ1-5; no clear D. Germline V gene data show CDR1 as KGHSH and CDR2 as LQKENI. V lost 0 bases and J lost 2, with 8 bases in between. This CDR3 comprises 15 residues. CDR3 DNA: TGTGCCAGCTCACCACCGGGCAGCCGCAATCAGCCCCAGCATTTT. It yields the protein CASSPPGSRNQPQHF. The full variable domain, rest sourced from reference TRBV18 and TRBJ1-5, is NAGVMQNPRHLVRRRGQEARLRCSPMKGHSHVYWYRQLPEEGLKFMVYLQKENIIDESGMPKERFSAEFPKEGPSILRIQQVVRGDSAAYFCASSPPGSRNQPQHFGDGTRLSIL.

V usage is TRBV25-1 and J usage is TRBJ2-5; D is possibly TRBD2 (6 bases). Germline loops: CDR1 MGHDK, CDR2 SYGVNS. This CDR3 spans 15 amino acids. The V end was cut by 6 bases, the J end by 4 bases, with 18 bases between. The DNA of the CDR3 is TGTGCCAGCAGCAGAAGCCGGGGGTTGGGAGAGACCCAGTACTTC. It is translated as CASSRSRGLGETQYF.

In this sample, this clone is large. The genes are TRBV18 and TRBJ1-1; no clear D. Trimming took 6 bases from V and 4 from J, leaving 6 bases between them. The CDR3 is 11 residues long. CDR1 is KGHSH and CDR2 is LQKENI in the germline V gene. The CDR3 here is CASSYTTEAFF. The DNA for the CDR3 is TGTGCCAGCTCCTACACCACTGAAGCTTTCTTT.

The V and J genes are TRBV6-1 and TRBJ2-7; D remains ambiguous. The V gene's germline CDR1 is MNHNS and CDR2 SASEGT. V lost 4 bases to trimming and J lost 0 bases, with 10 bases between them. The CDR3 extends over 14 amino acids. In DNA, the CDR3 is TGTGCCAGCAGTGGGCAACTGTACTCCTACGAGCAGTACTTC. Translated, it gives CASSGQLYSYEQYF.

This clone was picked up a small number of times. This chain's CDR3 is CASSDLGQGGAYEQYF. In DNA form, the CDR3 reads TGTGCCAGCAGTGACCTGGGACAGGGGGGGGCCTACGAGCAGTACTTC. This chain uses TRBV6-1 with TRBJ2-7, with 11 bases fitting TRBD1. After removal of 3 bases from V and 2 bases from J, the junction contained 6 bases not matched to a gene. Germline V gene lookup returns CDR1 MNHNS and CDR2 SASEGT. The CDR3 spans 16 residues.

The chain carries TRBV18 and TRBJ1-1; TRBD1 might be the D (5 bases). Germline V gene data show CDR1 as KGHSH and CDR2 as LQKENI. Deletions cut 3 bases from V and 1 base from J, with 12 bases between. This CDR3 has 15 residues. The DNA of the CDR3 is TGTGCCAGCTCACCTTCGACAGCCCAGAACACTGAAGCTTTCTTT. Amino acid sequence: CASSPSTAQNTEAFF.

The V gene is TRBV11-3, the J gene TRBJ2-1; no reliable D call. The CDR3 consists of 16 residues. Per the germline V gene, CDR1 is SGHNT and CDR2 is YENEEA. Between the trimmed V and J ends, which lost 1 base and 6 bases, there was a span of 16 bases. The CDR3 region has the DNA TGTGCCAGCAGCTTAGGGCGTTCAGTGGGGTTCAATGAGCAGTTCTTC. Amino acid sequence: CASSLGRSVGFNEQFF.

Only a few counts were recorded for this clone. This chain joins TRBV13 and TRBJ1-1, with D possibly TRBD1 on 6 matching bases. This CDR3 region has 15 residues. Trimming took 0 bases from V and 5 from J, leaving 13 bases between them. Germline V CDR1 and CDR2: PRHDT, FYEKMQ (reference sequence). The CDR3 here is CASSLGGGARTEAFF. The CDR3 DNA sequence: TGTGCCAGCAGCTTAGGCGGGGGGGCAAGAACTGAAGCTTTCTTT. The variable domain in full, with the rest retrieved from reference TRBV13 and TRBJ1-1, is AAGVIQSPRHLIKEKRETATLKCYPIPRHDTVYWYQQGPGQDPQFLISFYEKMQSDKGSIPDRFSAQQFSDYHSELNMSSLELGDSALYFCASSLGGGARTEAFFGQGTRLTVV.

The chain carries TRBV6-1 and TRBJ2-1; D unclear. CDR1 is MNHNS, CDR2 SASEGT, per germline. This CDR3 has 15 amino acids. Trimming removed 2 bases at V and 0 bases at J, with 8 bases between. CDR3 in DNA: TGTGCCAGCAGTGAAAACCTGGGCTCCTACAATGAGCAGTTCTTC. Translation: CASSENLGSYNEQFF.

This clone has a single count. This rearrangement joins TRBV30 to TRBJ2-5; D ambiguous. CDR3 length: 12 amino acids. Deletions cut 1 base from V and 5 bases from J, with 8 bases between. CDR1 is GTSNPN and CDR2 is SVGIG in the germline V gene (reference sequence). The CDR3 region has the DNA TGTGCCTGGAGTGCCTTAGGGGAGACCCAGTACTTC. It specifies CAWSALGETQYF.

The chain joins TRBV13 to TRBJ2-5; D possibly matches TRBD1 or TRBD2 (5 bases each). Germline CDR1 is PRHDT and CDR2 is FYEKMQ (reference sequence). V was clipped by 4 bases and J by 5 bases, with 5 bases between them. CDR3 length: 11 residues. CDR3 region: CASSWGETQYF. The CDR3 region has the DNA TGTGCCAGCAGCTGGGGGGAGACCCAGTACTTC.

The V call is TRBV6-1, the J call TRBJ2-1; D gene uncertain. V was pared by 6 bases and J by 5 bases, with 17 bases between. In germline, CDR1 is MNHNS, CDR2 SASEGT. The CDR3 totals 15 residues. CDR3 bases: TGTGCCAGCAGGGTGGGAAGAGGCCGTGACAATGAGCAGTTCTTC. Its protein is CASRVGRGRDNEQFF.

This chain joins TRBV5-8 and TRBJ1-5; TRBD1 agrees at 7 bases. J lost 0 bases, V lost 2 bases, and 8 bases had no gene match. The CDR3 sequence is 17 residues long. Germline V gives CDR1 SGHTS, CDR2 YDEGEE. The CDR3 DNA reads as TGTGCCAGCAGCTTTTTCGGGACAGACAATAGCAATCAGCCCCAGCATTTT. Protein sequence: CASSFFGTDNSNQPQHF. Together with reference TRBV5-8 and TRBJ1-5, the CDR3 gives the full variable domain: EAGVTQSPTHLIKTRGQQATLRCSPISGHTSVYWYQQALGLGLQFLLWYDEGEERNRGNFPPRFSGRQFPNYSSELNVNALELEDSALYLCASSFFGTDNSNQPQHFGDGTRLSIL.